The TCR beta chain described here comes from a study of radiation and T cells in renal cell carcinoma. Time point indicated: blood 4 weeks post-SBRT, at nephrectomy. Treatment meaning: 15 Gy SBRT to primary tumor, nephrectomy 4 weeks later. Nephrectomy followed 15 Gy stereotactic body radiation by 4 weeks. This renal cell carcinoma was of the clear cell type. CDR3 size: 11 residues. With 6 bases removed from V and 8 bases from J, the gap between germline ends came to 10 bases. The germline V gene encodes CDR1 LGHNT and CDR2 FRNRAP. Clones were read by immunoSEQ multiplex PCR, and TCRdb kept only the in-frame ones, dropping some. The sample has fewer than 200,000 clones, about nine tenths seen once. Only a few counts were recorded for this clone.

This chain uses TRBV12-5 with TRBJ1-2; no firm D call. This clonotype was obtained from a woman between 45 and 60 years old with renal cell carcinoma. The starting material was blood, obtained from a patient whose treatment included radiotherapy and nephrectomy. CDR3 protein: CASGSTGGYTF. In DNA, the CDR3 is TGTGCTAGTGGCTCCACCGGGGGCTACACCTTC.